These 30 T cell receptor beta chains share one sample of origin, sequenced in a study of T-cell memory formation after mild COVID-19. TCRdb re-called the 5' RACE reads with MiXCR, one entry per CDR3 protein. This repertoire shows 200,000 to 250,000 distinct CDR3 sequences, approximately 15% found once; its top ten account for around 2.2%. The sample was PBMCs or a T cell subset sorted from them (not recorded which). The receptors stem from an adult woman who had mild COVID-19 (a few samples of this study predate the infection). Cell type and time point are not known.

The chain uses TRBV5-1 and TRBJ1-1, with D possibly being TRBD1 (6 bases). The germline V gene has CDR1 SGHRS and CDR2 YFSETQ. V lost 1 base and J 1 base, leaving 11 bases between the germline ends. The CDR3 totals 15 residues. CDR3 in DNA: TGCGCCAGCAGCTTGACAGGGAGCGGGAACACTGAAGCTTTCTTT. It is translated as CASSLTGSGNTEAFF.

CDR3 DNA sequence: TGCGCCAGCAGCTTGGGACTAGGGGATAATGCGGAAAAACTGTTTTTT. It codes for CASSLGLGDNAEKLFF. This chain uses TRBV5-1 with TRBJ1-4; TRBD1 might be the D (5 bases). The V gene lost 0 bases and the J gene lost 8 bases, with 17 bases spanning the gap. Germline V gives CDR1 SGHRS, CDR2 YFSETQ. The CDR3 runs 16 residues.

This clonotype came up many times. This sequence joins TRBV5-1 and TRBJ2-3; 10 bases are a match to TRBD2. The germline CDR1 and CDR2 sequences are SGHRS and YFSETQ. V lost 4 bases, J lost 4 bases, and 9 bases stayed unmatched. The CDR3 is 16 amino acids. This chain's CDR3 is CASSLGTSEASDTQYF. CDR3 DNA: TGCGCCAGCAGCCTAGGGACTAGCGAGGCCTCAGATACGCAGTATTTT.

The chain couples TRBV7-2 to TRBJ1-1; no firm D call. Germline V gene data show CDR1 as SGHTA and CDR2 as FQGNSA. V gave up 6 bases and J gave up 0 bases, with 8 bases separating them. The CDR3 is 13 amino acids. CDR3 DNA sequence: TGTGCCAGCAGTACTATCGTGAACACTGAAGCTTTCTTT. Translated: CASSTIVNTEAFF.

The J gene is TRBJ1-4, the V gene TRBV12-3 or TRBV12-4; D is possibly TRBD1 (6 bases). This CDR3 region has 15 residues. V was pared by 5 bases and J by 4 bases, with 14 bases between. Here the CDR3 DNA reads TGTGCCAGCAGTGCGTCGGGGGCCTATAATGAAAAACTGTTTTTT. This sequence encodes CASSASGAYNEKLFF.

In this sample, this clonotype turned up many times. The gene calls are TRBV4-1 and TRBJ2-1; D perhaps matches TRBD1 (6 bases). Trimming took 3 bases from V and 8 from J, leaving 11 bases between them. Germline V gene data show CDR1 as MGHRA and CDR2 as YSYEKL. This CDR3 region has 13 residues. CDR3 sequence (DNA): TGCGCCAGCAGCCAGGTACAGGGTTATGAGCAGTTCTTC. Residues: CASSQVQGYEQFF.

The CDR3 DNA is TGCAGTGCTGCTACTCTAGCGGGGGGCACAGATACGCAGTATTTT. It encodes CSAATLAGGTDTQYF. The V call is TRBV20-1, the J call TRBJ2-3, with 10 bases aligning to TRBD2. From germline, CDR1 is DFQATT and CDR2 SNEGSKA (reference sequence). This CDR3 is built from 15 residues. Trimming took 5 bases from V and 1 from J; bases not matched to a gene: 6.

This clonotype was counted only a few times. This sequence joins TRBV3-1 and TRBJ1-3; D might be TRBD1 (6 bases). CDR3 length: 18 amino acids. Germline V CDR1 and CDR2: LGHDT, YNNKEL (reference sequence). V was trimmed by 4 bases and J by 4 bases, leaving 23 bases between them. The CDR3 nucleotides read TGTGCCAGCAGCCCGGCCGTCGGGGGCTCAATGCGGGGAAACACCATATATTTT. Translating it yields CASSPAVGGSMRGNTIYF.

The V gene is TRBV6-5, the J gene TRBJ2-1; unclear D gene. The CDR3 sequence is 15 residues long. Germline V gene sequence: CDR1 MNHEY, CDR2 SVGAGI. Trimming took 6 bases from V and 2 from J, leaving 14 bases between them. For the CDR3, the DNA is TGTGCCAGCAGCTCCCAAAACCGGCCCTACAATGAGCAGTTCTTC. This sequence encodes CASSSQNRPYNEQFF.

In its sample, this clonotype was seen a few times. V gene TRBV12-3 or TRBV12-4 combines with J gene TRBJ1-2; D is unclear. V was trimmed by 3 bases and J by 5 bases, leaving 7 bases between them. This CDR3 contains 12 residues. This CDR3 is CASSFPGYGYTF. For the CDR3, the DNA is TGTGCCAGCAGTTTCCCCGGGTATGGCTACACCTTC.

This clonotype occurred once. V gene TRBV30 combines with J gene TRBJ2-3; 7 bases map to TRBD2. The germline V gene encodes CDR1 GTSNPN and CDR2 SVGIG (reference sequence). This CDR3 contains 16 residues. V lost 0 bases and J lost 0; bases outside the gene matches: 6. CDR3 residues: CAWSVGLAVSTDTQYF. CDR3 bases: TGTGCCTGGAGTGTAGGCCTAGCGGTTAGCACAGATACGCAGTATTTT.

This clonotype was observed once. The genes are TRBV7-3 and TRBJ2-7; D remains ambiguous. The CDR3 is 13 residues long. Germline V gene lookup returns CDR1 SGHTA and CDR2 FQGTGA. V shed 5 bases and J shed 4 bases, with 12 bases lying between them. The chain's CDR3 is CASSPQSGYEQYF. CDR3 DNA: TGTGCCAGCAGCCCCCAGTCTGGATACGAGCAGTACTTC.

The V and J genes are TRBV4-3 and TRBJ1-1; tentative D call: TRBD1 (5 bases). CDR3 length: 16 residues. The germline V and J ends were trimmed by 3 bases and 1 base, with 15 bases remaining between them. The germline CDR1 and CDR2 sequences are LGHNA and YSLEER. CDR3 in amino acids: CASSQGPGAGNTEAFF. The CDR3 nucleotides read TGCGCCAGCAGCCAGGGGCCCGGGGCAGGGAACACTGAAGCTTTCTTT.

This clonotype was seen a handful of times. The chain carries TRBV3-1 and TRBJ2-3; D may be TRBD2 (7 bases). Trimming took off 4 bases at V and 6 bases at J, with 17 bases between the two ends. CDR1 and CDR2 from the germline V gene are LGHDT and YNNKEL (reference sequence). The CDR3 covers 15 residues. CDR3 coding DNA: TGTGCCAGCAGCCTTTATTGGGGGGGCCTGGATACGCAGTATTTT. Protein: CASSLYWGGLDTQYF.

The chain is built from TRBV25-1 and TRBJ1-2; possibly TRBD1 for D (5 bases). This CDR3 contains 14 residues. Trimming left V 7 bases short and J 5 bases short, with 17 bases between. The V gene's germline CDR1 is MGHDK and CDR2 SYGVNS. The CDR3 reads CASKLGEGRYGYTF. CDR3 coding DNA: TGTGCCAGCAAGTTGGGTGAGGGGAGGTATGGCTACACCTTC.

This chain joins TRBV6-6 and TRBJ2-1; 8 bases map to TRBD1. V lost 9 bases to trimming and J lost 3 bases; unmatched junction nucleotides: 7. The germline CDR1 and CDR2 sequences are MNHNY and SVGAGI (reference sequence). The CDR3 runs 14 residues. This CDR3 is CASRAGGSYNEQFF. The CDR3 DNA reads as TGTGCCAGTAGAGCAGGGGGCAGCTACAATGAGCAGTTCTTC.

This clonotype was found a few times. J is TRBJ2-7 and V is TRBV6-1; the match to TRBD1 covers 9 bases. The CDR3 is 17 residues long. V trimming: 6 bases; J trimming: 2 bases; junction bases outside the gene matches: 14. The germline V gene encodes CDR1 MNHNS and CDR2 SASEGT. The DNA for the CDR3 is TGTGCCAGCAGGCGGATTACAGGGGGCGGAATGGCCTACGAGCAGTACTTC. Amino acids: CASRRITGGGMAYEQYF.

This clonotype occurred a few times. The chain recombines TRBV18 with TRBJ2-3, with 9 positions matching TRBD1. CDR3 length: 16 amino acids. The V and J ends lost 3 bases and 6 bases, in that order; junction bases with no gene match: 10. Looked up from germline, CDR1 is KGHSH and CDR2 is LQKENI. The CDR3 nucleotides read TGTGCCAGCTCACCTCTCCCCCGACAGGGGGACGATACGCAGTATTTT. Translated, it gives CASSPLPRQGDDTQYF.

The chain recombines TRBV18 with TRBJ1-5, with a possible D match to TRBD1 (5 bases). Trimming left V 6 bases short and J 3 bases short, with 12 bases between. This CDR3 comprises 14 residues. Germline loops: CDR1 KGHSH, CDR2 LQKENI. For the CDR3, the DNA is TGTGCCAGCTCGGGACGACAGACCAATCAGCCCCAGCATTTT. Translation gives CASSGRQTNQPQHF.

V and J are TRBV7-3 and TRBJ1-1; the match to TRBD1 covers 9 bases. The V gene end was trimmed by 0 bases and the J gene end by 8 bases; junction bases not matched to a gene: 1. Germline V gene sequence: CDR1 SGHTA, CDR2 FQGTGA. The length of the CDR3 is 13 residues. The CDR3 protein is CASSLTGTGEAFF. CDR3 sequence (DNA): TGTGCCAGCAGCTTAACCGGGACAGGGGAAGCTTTCTTT. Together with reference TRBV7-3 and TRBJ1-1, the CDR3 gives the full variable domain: GAGVSQTPSNKVTEKGKYVELRCDPISGHTALYWYRQSLGQGPEFLIYFQGTGAADDSGLPNDRFFAVRPEGSVSTLKIQRTERGDSAVYLCASSLTGTGEAFFGQGTRLTVV.

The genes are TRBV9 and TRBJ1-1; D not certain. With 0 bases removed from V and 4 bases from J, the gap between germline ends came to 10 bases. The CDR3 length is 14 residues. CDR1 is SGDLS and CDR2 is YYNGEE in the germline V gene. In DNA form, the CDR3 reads TGTGCCAGCAGCGTAGCTGGTGTTGGCACTGAAGCTTTCTTT. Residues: CASSVAGVGTEAFF.

The CDR3 region is CASSLVGRHYGYTF. DNA of the CDR3: TGTGCCAGCAGTTTGGTGGGCCGGCACTATGGCTACACCTTC. V gene TRBV12-3 or TRBV12-4 combines with J gene TRBJ1-2; no firm D call. CDR3 size: 14 residues. The V and J ends lost 3 bases and 3 bases respectively, with 11 bases between them.

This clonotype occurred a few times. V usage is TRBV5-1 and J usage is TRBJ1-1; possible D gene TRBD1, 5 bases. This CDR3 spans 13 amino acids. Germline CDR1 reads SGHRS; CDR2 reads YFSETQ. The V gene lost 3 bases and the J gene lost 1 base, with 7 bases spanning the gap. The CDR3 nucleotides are TGCGCCAGCAGCTCCAGGGCGAACACTGAAGCTTTCTTT. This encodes CASSSRANTEAFF. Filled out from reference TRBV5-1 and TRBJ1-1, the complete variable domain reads KAGVTQTPRYLIKTRGQQVTLSCSPISGHRSVSWYQQTPGQGLQFLFEYFSETQRNKGNFPGRFSGRQFSNSRSEMNVSTLELGDSALYLCASSSRANTEAFFGQGTRLTVV.

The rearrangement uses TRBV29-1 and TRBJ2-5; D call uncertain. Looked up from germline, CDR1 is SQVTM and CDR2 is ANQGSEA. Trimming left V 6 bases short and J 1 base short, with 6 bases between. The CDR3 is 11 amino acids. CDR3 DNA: TGCAGCGTCCAGCCCCAAGAGACCCAGTACTTC. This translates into CSVQPQETQYF.

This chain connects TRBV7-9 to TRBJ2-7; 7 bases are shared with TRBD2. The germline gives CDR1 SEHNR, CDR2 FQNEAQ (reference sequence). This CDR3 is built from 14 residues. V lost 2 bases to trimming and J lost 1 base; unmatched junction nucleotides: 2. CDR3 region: CASSLPAGSYEQYF. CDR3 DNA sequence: TGTGCCAGCAGCTTACCAGCGGGGTCCTACGAGCAGTACTTC.

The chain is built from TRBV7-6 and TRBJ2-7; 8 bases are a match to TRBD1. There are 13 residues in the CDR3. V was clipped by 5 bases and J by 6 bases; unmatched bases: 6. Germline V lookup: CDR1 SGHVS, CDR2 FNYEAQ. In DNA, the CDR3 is TGTGCCAGCAGCCCAGACAGGGGCTTCGAGCAGTACTTC. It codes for CASSPDRGFEQYF.

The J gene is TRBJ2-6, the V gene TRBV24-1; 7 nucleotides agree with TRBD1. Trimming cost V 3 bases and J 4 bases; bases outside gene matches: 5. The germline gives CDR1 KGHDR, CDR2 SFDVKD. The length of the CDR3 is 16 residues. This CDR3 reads CATSDPQGTGANVLTF. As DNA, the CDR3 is TGTGCCACCAGTGATCCACAGGGGACAGGGGCCAACGTCCTGACTTTC.

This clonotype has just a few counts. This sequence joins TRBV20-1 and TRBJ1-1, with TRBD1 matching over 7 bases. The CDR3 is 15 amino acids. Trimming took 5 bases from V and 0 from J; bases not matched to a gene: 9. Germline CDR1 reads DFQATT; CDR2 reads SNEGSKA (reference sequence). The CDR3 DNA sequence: TGCAGTGCTCGCCGACAGGGAGGGTTGAACACTGAAGCTTTCTTT. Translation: CSARRQGGLNTEAFF.

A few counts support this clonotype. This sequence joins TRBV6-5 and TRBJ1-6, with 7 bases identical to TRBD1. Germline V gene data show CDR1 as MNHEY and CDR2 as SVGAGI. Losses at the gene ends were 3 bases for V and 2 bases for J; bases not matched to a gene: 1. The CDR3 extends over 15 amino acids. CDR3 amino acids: CASSYQGAYNSPLHF. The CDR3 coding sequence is TGTGCCAGCAGTTATCAGGGGGCCTATAATTCACCCCTCCACTTT.

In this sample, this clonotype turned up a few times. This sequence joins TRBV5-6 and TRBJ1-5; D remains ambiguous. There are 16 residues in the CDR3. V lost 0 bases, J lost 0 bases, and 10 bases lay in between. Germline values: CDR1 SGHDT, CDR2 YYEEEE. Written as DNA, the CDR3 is TGTGCCAGCAGCTTGGGGGGAGGAGGTAGCAATCAGCCCCAGCATTTT. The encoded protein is CASSLGGGGSNQPQHF.